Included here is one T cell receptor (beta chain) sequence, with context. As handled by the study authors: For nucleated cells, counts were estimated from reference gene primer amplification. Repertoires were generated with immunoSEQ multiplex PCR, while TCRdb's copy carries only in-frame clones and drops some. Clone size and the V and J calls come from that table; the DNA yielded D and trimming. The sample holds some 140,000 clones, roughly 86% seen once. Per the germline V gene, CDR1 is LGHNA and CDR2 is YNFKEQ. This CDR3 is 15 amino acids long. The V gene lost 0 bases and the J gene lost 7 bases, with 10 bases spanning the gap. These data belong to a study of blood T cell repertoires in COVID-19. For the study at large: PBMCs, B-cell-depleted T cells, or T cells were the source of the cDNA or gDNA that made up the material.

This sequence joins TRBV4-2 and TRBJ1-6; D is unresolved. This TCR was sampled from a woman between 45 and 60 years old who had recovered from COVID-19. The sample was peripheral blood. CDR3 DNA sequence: TGTGCCAGCAGCCAAGATTCACACGCCAATTCACCCCTCCACTTT. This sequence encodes CASSQDSHANSPLHF.